One and the same sample provided the 27 T cell receptor beta chains below, sequenced in a study of shared clonotypes between healthy human individuals (dated by TCRdb to the early 2020s). Library preparation was by the immunoSEQ multiplex PCR assay. Entries here come from immuneACCESS through TCRdb and include only in-frame sequences with V and J called. Some clones fail to appear in such tables; in the studies checked, an unresolved V gene covers under half of the shortfall, and the cause of the remainder is unknown. The sample table shows about 92,000 clones, and approximately 70% are seen once. The ten largest clones represent 50% of the sample. The sequencing sample was made of memory CD8+ T cells sorted from blood. The sample's cell subset or site label, in plain terms: CD45RO+ cells pooled with CCR7-negative TemRA cells. The receptor set was obtained from a man aged 25-45 years in good health.

V and J are TRBV11-3 and TRBJ2-7, with TRBD2 matching over 7 bases. Germline CDR1 SGHNT, CDR2 YENEEA. The CDR3 runs 13 residues. The J segment lost 5 bases and the V segment lost 5 bases, leaving 6 bases of the junction unmatched. CDR3 sequence: CASSETSFHEQYF. DNA for the CDR3: TGTGCCAGCAGCGAGACTAGCTTTCACGAGCAGTACTTC.

The rearrangement joins TRBV6-8 to TRBJ2-5; no firm D call. This CDR3 spans 12 amino acids. The germline V gene has CDR1 MNHGY and CDR2 SAAAGT. V was pared by 2 bases and J by 3 bases, with 4 bases between. This chain's CDR3 is CASSYAEETQYF. Written as DNA, the CDR3 is TGTGCCAGCAGTTACGCGGAAGAGACCCAGTACTTC.

The chain combines TRBV29-1 with TRBJ2-1; no definite D call. V was pared by 1 base and J by 0 bases, with 7 bases between. Germline lookup yields CDR1 SQVTM and CDR2 ANQGSEA. The CDR3 consists of 14 residues. The CDR3 protein is CSVEGDSSYNEQFF. The CDR3 coding sequence is TGCAGCGTTGAAGGGGATAGCTCCTACAATGAGCAGTTCTTC.

The chain is built from TRBV7-6 and TRBJ2-7; TRBD2 is a possible D gene (5 bases). Germline CDR1 is SGHVS and CDR2 is FNYEAQ. V was shortened by 2 bases and J by 3 bases, with 8 bases between the two germline ends. The CDR3 spans 13 residues. This CDR3 reads CASSLSAGYEQYF. The CDR3 DNA is TGTGCCAGCAGCTTATCTGCGGGCTACGAGCAGTACTTC. Drawing the rest from reference TRBV7-6 and TRBJ2-7, the complete variable domain is GAGVSQSPRYKVTKRGQDVALRCDPISGHVSLYWYRQALGQGPEFLTYFNYEAQQDKSGLPNDRFSAERPEGSISTLTIQRTEQRDSAMYRCASSLSAGYEQYFGPGTRLTVT.

This clone showed up just a few times. The chain has TRBV14 and TRBJ2-2; weak D call: TRBD1 (6 bases). The CDR3 totals 14 residues. V was pared by 6 bases and J by 8 bases, with 16 bases between. The V gene's germline CDR1 is SGHDN and CDR2 FVKESK. The CDR3 bases are TGTGCCAGCAGGAAGGACAGCCTAAGGGGGGAGCTGTTTTTT. Its protein is CASRKDSLRGELFF.

This clone was detected only a few times. This chain links TRBV2 with TRBJ2-7; D tentatively reads TRBD1 or TRBD2 (5 bases each). The ends were cut back, 9 bases at V and 1 base at J, with 13 bases in the middle. CDR3 length: 13 residues. Germline assignment: CDR1 SNHLY and CDR2 FYNNEI. CDR3 sequence (DNA): TGTGCCAGTACCTCGGGGCAATCCTACGAGCAGTACTTC. This gives the protein CASTSGQSYEQYF.

The chain is built from TRBV18 and TRBJ1-5, with D perhaps matching TRBD1 (5 bases). The CDR3 has 16 amino acids. Germline assignment: CDR1 KGHSH and CDR2 LQKENI. V lost 4 bases to trimming and J lost 0 bases, with 13 bases between them. CDR3 sequence: CASSLAGTGSNQPQHF. DNA for the CDR3: TGTGCCAGCTCACTGGCGGGGACGGGTAGCAATCAGCCCCAGCATTTT.

This rearrangement joins TRBV7-2 to TRBJ2-3; D is uncertain. The CDR3 contains 13 residues. Trimming cost V 2 bases and J 6 bases, with 9 bases left between them. CDR1 SGHTA and CDR2 FQGNSA come from the germline V gene. The CDR3 region is CASSLREKDTQYF. In DNA form, the CDR3 reads TGTGCCAGCAGCTTAAGGGAAAAGGATACGCAGTATTTT.

This clone has ten or more counts. Just one base apart from a much larger clone, this may be a read error. Other nucleotide sequences in the sample specify the same CDR3. The CDR3 region is CASSGLAGGPDTQYF. The CDR3 bases are TGTGCCAGCAGTGGACTAGCGGGAGGGCCAGATACGCAGTATTTT. The chain combines TRBV6-1 with TRBJ2-3; the match to TRBD2 covers 14 bases. V trimming: 4 bases; J trimming: 4 bases; junction bases outside the gene matches: 1. Germline lookup yields CDR1 MNHNS and CDR2 SASEGT. This CDR3 contains 15 residues.

The chain is built from TRBV5-4 and TRBJ2-6, with D unclear. Germline CDR1 SGHNT, CDR2 YYREEE (reference sequence). Deletions cut 0 bases from V and 1 base from J, with 5 bases between. The CDR3 length is 15 residues. In nucleotides, the CDR3 is TGTGCCAGCAGCTTGGTATTTTCTGGGGCCAACGTCCTGACTTTC. It yields the protein CASSLVFSGANVLTF.

The chain employs TRBV19 and TRBJ2-7; unclear D gene. Germline V gives CDR1 LNHDA, CDR2 SQIVND (reference sequence). The V gene lost 1 base and the J gene lost 3 bases, with 13 bases spanning the gap. The CDR3 is 15 amino acids. CDR3 nucleotide sequence: TGTGCCAGTAGTATAGTTGGCGGAGAAGGCTACGAGCAGTACTTC. It translates to CASSIVGGEGYEQYF.

This clone was counted a single time. The chain combines TRBV29-1 with TRBJ2-1, with TRBD1 as a possible D gene (6 bases). V lost 3 bases and J 6 bases, leaving 21 bases between the germline ends. Germline CDR1 is SQVTM and CDR2 is ANQGSEA. This CDR3 is built from 16 residues. CDR3 DNA sequence: TGCAGCGTTGATGGACAGTTTTCGGACGCTGCCAATGAGCAGTTCTTC. This translates into CSVDGQFSDAANEQFF.

This chain links TRBV27 with TRBJ2-7, with 8 positions matching TRBD1. J was trimmed by 3 bases and V by 0 bases; bases with no gene match: 4. The CDR3 extends over 15 amino acids. The germline gives CDR1 MNHEY, CDR2 SMNVEV (reference sequence). CDR3 bases: TGTGCCAGCAGTTTATCCGACAGGGGCAGCTACGAGCAGTACTTC. This sequence encodes CASSLSDRGSYEQYF.

This rearrangement joins TRBV2 to TRBJ2-7, with 9 bases identical to TRBD1. There are 15 residues in the CDR3. From germline, CDR1 is SNHLY and CDR2 FYNNEI. The V segment lost 4 bases and the J segment 4 bases; nucleotides outside the gene matches: 8. The CDR3 region is CASSATTGGQYEQYF. In nucleotides, the CDR3 is TGTGCCAGCAGTGCCACGACAGGGGGGCAGTACGAGCAGTACTTC.

The chain combines TRBV28 with TRBJ1-3; TRBD1 matches at 8 bases. The CDR3 contains 20 residues. J lost 0 bases, V lost 5 bases, and 18 bases had no gene match. Germline CDR1 reads MDHEN; CDR2 reads SYDVKM. The CDR3 spells CASSLPRTGSINNSGNTIYF. DNA for the CDR3: TGTGCCAGCAGTCTACCACGGACAGGGTCTATCAACAACTCTGGAAACACCATATATTTT.

This clone showed up just a few times. This rearrangement joins TRBV5-1 to TRBJ2-1; 10 positions agree with TRBD1. The CDR3 has 16 residues. Germline assignment: CDR1 SGHRS and CDR2 YFSETQ. Trimming took 4 bases from V and 6 from J; bases not matched to a gene: 10. CDR3 sequence: CASSPAGQGLFNEQFF. As DNA, the CDR3 is TGCGCCAGCAGCCCCGCGGGACAGGGGCTGTTCAATGAGCAGTTCTTC. The entire variable domain, with the rest obtained from reference TRBV5-1 and TRBJ2-1, is as follows: KAGVTQTPRYLIKTRGQQVTLSCSPISGHRSVSWYQQTPGQGLQFLFEYFSETQRNKGNFPGRFSGRQFSNSRSEMNVSTLELGDSALYLCASSPAGQGLFNEQFFGPGTRLTVL.

This clone was counted a few times. The genes are TRBV19 and TRBJ2-6; D is possibly TRBD1 (5 bases). Germline V gene sequence: CDR1 LNHDA, CDR2 SQIVND (reference sequence). Trimming shortened V by 0 bases and J by 1 base, and 7 bases separated the two germline ends. This CDR3 contains 16 residues. CDR3 amino acids: CASSIDQGSGANVLTF. The CDR3 region has the DNA TGTGCCAGTAGTATAGATCAGGGTTCTGGGGCCAACGTCCTGACTTTC. Full variable domain (rest looked up from reference TRBV19 and TRBJ2-6): DGGITQSPKYLFRKEGQNVTLSCEQNLNHDAMYWYRQDPGQGLRLIYYSQIVNDFQKGDIAEGYSVSREKKESFPLTVTSAQKNPTAFYLCASSIDQGSGANVLTFGAGSRLTVL.

This clone was picked up a small number of times. The rearrangement joins TRBV6-1 to TRBJ2-7; TRBD2 aligns across 9 bases. Trimming cost V 1 base and J 0 bases; bases outside gene matches: 1. The CDR3 extends over 15 amino acids. CDR1 MNHNS and CDR2 SASEGT come from the germline V gene. CDR3 residues: CASSEGSGSSYEQYF. The CDR3, as DNA: TGTGCCAGCAGTGAAGGTAGCGGGAGCTCCTACGAGCAGTACTTC.

The V gene is TRBV19, the J gene TRBJ2-1, with D unclear. The CDR3 totals 13 residues. V was trimmed by 3 bases and J by 4 bases, leaving 7 bases between them. In germline, CDR1 is LNHDA, CDR2 SQIVND (reference sequence). Here the CDR3 DNA reads TGTGCCAGTAGTATCTGGGGATACAATGAGCAGTTCTTC. Translating it yields CASSIWGYNEQFF.

This clone was picked up one time. The chain is built from TRBV29-1 and TRBJ2-3; TRBD2 might be the D (6 bases). V lost 7 bases and J lost 1, with 9 bases in between. Germline CDR1 and CDR2: SQVTM and ANQGSEA. This CDR3 is 12 amino acids long. CDR3 in amino acids: CSGASGTDTQYF. CDR3 bases: TGCAGCGGGGCTAGCGGCACAGATACGCAGTATTTT.

In DNA form, the CDR3 reads TGTGCCAGTAGTCCTCCGCCAGACAGATTCAATCAGCCCCAGCATTTT. Residues: CASSPPPDRFNQPQHF. J is TRBJ1-5 and V is TRBV19; weak D call: TRBD1 (5 bases). The CDR3 has 16 amino acids. The ends were cut back, 5 bases at V and 3 bases at J, with 17 bases in the middle. Germline V gene sequence: CDR1 LNHDA, CDR2 SQIVND (reference sequence).

The chain links TRBV29-1 to TRBJ2-3; D gene unclear. Germline loops: CDR1 SQVTM, CDR2 ANQGSEA. This CDR3 comprises 11 residues. V was shortened by 3 bases and J by 11 bases, with 12 bases between the two germline ends. The CDR3 DNA is TGCAGCGTTGACCACGGCGTGGTGCAGTATTTT. Translating it yields CSVDHGVVQYF.

CDR3 sequence: CASSLVAAGTSYEQYF. CDR3 in DNA: TGTGCCAGCAGTTTAGTCGCAGCGGGAACTTCCTACGAGCAGTACTTC. The chain couples TRBV27 to TRBJ2-7, with 7 bases lining up with TRBD2. V lost 2 bases to trimming and J lost 1 base; unmatched junction nucleotides: 8. CDR3 length: 16 amino acids. The germline V gene has CDR1 MNHEY and CDR2 SMNVEV (reference sequence).

This sequence joins TRBV29-1 and TRBJ1-1; 10 nucleotides align to TRBD1. This CDR3 spans 16 amino acids. Germline loops: CDR1 SQVTM, CDR2 ANQGSEA. The junction had 16 bases not matched to a gene; V was cut back by 7 bases and J by 5 bases. CDR3 protein: CSAGTGTGVWGTEAFF. CDR3 coding DNA: TGCAGCGCAGGAACCGGGACAGGGGTCTGGGGTACTGAAGCTTTCTTT. The complete variable domain, with remaining parts taken from reference TRBV29-1 and TRBJ1-1, reads SAVISQKPSRDICQRGTSLTIQCQVDSQVTMMFWYRQQPGQSLTLIATANQGSEATYESGFVIDKFPISRPNLTFSTLTVSNMSPEDSSIYLCSAGTGTGVWGTEAFFGQGTRLTVV.

The chain combines TRBV7-9 with TRBJ2-2; weak D call: TRBD2 (5 bases). V shed 4 bases and J shed 3 bases, with 15 bases lying between them. CDR1 is SEHNR, CDR2 FQNEAQ, per germline (reference sequence). CDR3 length: 16 residues. The CDR3: CASSSFEGADTGELFF. As DNA, the CDR3 is TGTGCCAGCAGCTCCTTCGAGGGCGCAGACACCGGGGAGCTGTTTTTT.

This chain uses TRBV4-1 with TRBJ2-3; 8 bases fit TRBD2. The CDR3 totals 15 residues. V lost 1 base to trimming and J lost 0 bases; unmatched junction nucleotides: 0. Germline lookup yields CDR1 MGHRA and CDR2 YSYEKL. This chain's CDR3 is CASSQASGSTDTQYF. Written as DNA, the CDR3 is TGCGCCAGCAGCCAAGCTAGCGGGAGCACAGATACGCAGTATTTT.

The V gene is TRBV5-5, the J gene TRBJ2-3; D not resolved. V was clipped by 5 bases and J by 6 bases, with 13 bases between them. The germline gives CDR1 SGHKS, CDR2 YYEKEE (reference sequence). The CDR3 length is 13 residues. The CDR3 coding sequence is TGTGCCAGCAGTTTGATGGCGGCCGATACGCAGTATTTT. Residues: CASSLMAADTQYF.